The 18 T cell receptor beta chains in this list originate from one sample, sequenced in a study of blood T cell repertoires in COVID-19. The data were produced by immunoSEQ multiplex PCR, yet TCRdb's version contains in-frame clones alone and is incomplete. The table shows about 220,000 clones, with more than 75% occurring only once. Sequenced material: peripheral blood. The receptors shown here come from a man aged 50 or older who had recovered from COVID-19.

CDR3 bases: TGTGCCAGCAGCCAGAAACAATCGGGACTTACCTACGAGCAGTACTTC. This sequence encodes CASSQKQSGLTYEQYF. The chain recombines TRBV3-1 (or the pseudogene TRBV3-2) with TRBJ2-7; TRBD2 is a possible D gene (6 bases). The ends were cut back, 3 bases at V and 2 bases at J, with 17 bases in the middle. CDR1 and CDR2 (germline): LGHDT, YNNKEL (reference sequence). CDR3 size: 16 residues.

The chain employs TRBV5-4 and TRBJ1-1, with TRBD1 as a possible D gene (6 bases). The CDR3 covers 12 residues. V shed 5 bases and J shed 5 bases, with 10 bases lying between them. Germline V lookup: CDR1 SGHNT, CDR2 YYREEE (reference sequence). CDR3 nucleotides: TGTGCCAGCAGGATGAGGGGGACTGAAGCTTTCTTT. Translating it yields CASRMRGTEAFF.

The V and J genes are TRBV29-1 and TRBJ1-1; TRBD1 agrees at 12 bases. This CDR3 contains 15 residues. Germline V gene sequence: CDR1 SQVTM, CDR2 ANQGSEA. Unmatched junction bases numbered 14, after V lost 8 bases and J lost 7 bases. The CDR3 is CSSKGPGQGAGEAFF. The CDR3 DNA sequence: TGCAGCTCCAAAGGGCCGGGACAGGGGGCCGGTGAAGCTTTCTTT.

V gene TRBV27 combines with J gene TRBJ1-6, with D possibly matching TRBD1 (6 bases). The length of the CDR3 is 14 residues. Trimming pared 7 bases from V and 7 bases from J, leaving 14 bases between. CDR1 MNHEY and CDR2 SMNVEV come from the germline V gene (reference sequence). In nucleotides, the CDR3 is TGTGCCAGCACCTTACAGGGTAGAAATTCACCCCTCCACTTT. This translates into CASTLQGRNSPLHF.

The V call is TRBV12-3 or TRBV12-4, the J call TRBJ2-5; D perhaps matches TRBD2 (6 bases). Trimming pared 7 bases from V and 5 bases from J, leaving 8 bases between. The CDR3 is made up of 11 amino acids. Here the CDR3 DNA reads TGTGCCAGCACGGCGGGGGAGACCCAGTACTTC. Translating gives CASTAGETQYF.

The rearrangement uses TRBV27 and TRBJ1-1; no reliable D call. This CDR3 region has 15 residues. Germline loops: CDR1 MNHEY, CDR2 SMNVEV (reference sequence). V shed 3 bases and J shed 1 base, with 12 bases lying between them. The CDR3 is CASSLSRLPNTEAFF. DNA for the CDR3: TGTGCCAGCAGTTTGAGTCGCCTCCCGAACACTGAAGCTTTCTTT.

The rearrangement links TRBV14 to TRBJ2-5, with 10 nucleotides matching TRBD2. The J segment lost 3 bases and the V segment lost 4 bases, leaving 2 bases of the junction unmatched. Per the germline V gene, CDR1 is SGHDN and CDR2 is FVKESK. The CDR3 is 14 residues long. This CDR3 is CASSPLAGEETQYF. In nucleotides, the CDR3 is TGTGCCAGCAGCCCTCTAGCGGGAGAAGAGACCCAGTACTTC.

In its sample, this clone was seen a few times. The chain carries TRBV20-1 and TRBJ1-2; no clear D. There are 10 residues in the CDR3. Germline V lookup: CDR1 DFQATT, CDR2 SNEGSKA (reference sequence). Trimming removed 6 bases from V and 4 bases from J, with 6 bases in between. The CDR3 loop reads CSAPGYGYTF. The CDR3 DNA reads TGCAGTGCCCCGGGCTATGGCTACACCTTC.

This clone has just a few counts. The genes are TRBV5-4 and TRBJ1-2; 8 positions agree with TRBD1. This CDR3 has 14 amino acids. V lost 0 bases to trimming and J lost 7 bases; unmatched junction nucleotides: 5. Germline V gene data show CDR1 as SGHNT and CDR2 as YYREEE (reference sequence). Written as DNA, the CDR3 is TGTGCCAGCAGCTTGGTCGACAGGGGAAGTGGCTACACCTTC. It codes for CASSLVDRGSGYTF.

The chain employs TRBV30 and TRBJ1-2, with 8 bases lining up with TRBD1. Germline V gives CDR1 GTSNPN, CDR2 SVGIG (reference sequence). The ends lost 2 bases at V and 3 bases at J; junction bases unmatched: 11. This CDR3 region has 16 residues. The DNA of the CDR3 is TGTGCCTGGAGTCGGCAGACAGGGGAGAAGGACTATGGCTACACCTTC. As protein: CAWSRQTGEKDYGYTF.

This chain connects TRBV10-2 to TRBJ1-5, with TRBD1 matching over 8 bases. This CDR3 region has 12 residues. Germline V gives CDR1 WSHSY, CDR2 SAAADI. V lost 10 bases to trimming and J lost 7 bases; unmatched junction nucleotides: 6. CDR3 in DNA: TGCGCCACAGGACAGGGTCAGCAGCCCCAGCATTTT. Translating it yields CATGQGQQPQHF.

This chain connects TRBV28 to TRBJ2-7; D possibly corresponds to TRBD1 (6 bases). V was pared by 9 bases and J by 5 bases, with 17 bases between. Germline V lookup: CDR1 MDHEN, CDR2 SYDVKM. The CDR3 is 13 residues long. The CDR3 DNA sequence: TGTGCCAGTACAACACAGGGAATGAACGAGCAGTACTTC. This codes for CASTTQGMNEQYF.

This clone came up a few times. The chain joins TRBV13 to TRBJ1-4; no clear D gene. Trimming pared 0 bases from V and 8 bases from J, leaving 19 bases between. From germline, CDR1 is PRHDT and CDR2 FYEKMQ (reference sequence). The CDR3 contains 17 residues. The CDR3 DNA sequence: TGTGCCAGCAGCTTAGGTCGAAATCCGTCCCCGGGGGAAAAACTGTTTTTT. Protein: CASSLGRNPSPGEKLFF.

The chain carries TRBV11-2 and TRBJ2-7; TRBD1 is a possible D gene (5 bases). Germline V gives CDR1 SGHAT, CDR2 FQNNGV. V lost 0 bases and J lost 6, with 12 bases in between. This CDR3 region has 14 residues. The CDR3 DNA reads as TGTGCCAGCAGCTTAGAGATAGGGGCCTTCGAGCAGTACTTC. Translating it yields CASSLEIGAFEQYF.

The chain is built from TRBV6-5 and TRBJ2-5; 8 positions match TRBD1. Germline loops: CDR1 MNHEY, CDR2 SVGAGI. Losses at the gene ends were 6 bases for V and 3 bases for J; bases not matched to a gene: 9. The CDR3 has 15 residues. The CDR3 region is CASRRQGSSKETQYF. The DNA of the CDR3 is TGTGCCAGCAGACGACAGGGGTCGTCCAAAGAGACCCAGTACTTC.

The J gene is TRBJ2-7, the V gene TRBV28, with a weak D call TRBD2 (6 bases). Trimming left V 6 bases short and J 2 bases short, with 17 bases between. Germline V gives CDR1 MDHEN, CDR2 SYDVKM. CDR3 size: 15 residues. CDR3 sequence reads: CASSIPGTGAYEQYF. DNA of the CDR3: TGTGCCAGCAGCATCCCCGGGACGGGAGCCTACGAGCAGTACTTC. Drawing the rest from reference TRBV28 and TRBJ2-7, the complete variable domain is DVKVTQSSRYLVKRTGEKVFLECVQDMDHENMFWYRQDPGLGLRLIYFSYDVKMKEKGDIPEGYSVSREKKERFSLILESASTNQTSMYLCASSIPGTGAYEQYFGPGTRLTVT.

The V call is TRBV19, the J call TRBJ2-5; 13 bases fit TRBD2. This CDR3 spans 15 amino acids. CDR1 LNHDA and CDR2 SQIVND come from the germline V gene (reference sequence). V shed 4 bases and J 4 bases; nucleotides not matched to a gene: 3. DNA of the CDR3: TGTGCCAGTAGTACCGGGACTAGCGGGATAGAGACCCAGTACTTC. Residues: CASSTGTSGIETQYF.

This clone was recorded only once. CDR3 coding DNA: TGTGCCAGCAGCTTAAACTCCCTCCCCTCCCATGAGCAGTTCTTC. Its protein is CASSLNSLPSHEQFF. This chain joins TRBV7-9 and TRBJ2-1; D uncertain. CDR3 length equals 15 residues. Between the trimmed V and J ends, which lost 2 bases and 8 bases, there was a span of 16 bases. Germline CDR1 and CDR2: SEHNR and FQNEAQ (reference sequence).